This entry lists 5 T cell receptor beta chains sequenced from one sample in a study of blood T cell repertoires in COVID-19. Method: immunoSEQ multiplex PCR; TCRdb's copy keeps in-frame clones and lacks some. The sample has 150,000 to 200,000 clones, around 84% seen once; the top ten hold around 6.6%. Sequencing used peripheral blood. The receptors here all came from a man in his fifties or sixties with active or convalescent COVID-19.

The CDR3 DNA reads as TGTGCCAGCAGCCGGGAGTTTCAAGGCTACACCTTC. Residues: CASSREFQGYTF. The chain couples TRBV12-3 or TRBV12-4 to TRBJ1-2; no definite D call. Trimming removed 6 bases from V and 8 bases from J, with 13 bases in between. The CDR3 is made up of 12 amino acids.

CDR3 nucleotide sequence: TGTGCCAGCAGTAAAGTCGGGAATCAGCCCCAGCATTTT. As protein: CASSKVGNQPQHF. The genes are TRBV11-2 and TRBJ1-5, with D uncertain. The V gene lost 6 bases and the J gene lost 4 bases, with 10 bases spanning the gap. In germline, CDR1 is SGHAT, CDR2 FQNNGV. This CDR3 spans 13 amino acids.

This chain connects TRBV7-8 to TRBJ1-2; D is unresolved. This CDR3 region has 12 residues. Trimming pared 5 bases from V and 4 bases from J, leaving 8 bases between. Germline CDR1 SGHVS, CDR2 FQNEAQ. The DNA of the CDR3 is TGTGCCAGCAGCGGTAGCGTCTATGGCTACACCTTC. Residues: CASSGSVYGYTF.

The chain links TRBV3-1 (or the pseudogene TRBV3-2) to TRBJ2-5, with 11 bases matching TRBD2. The CDR3 runs to 15 residues. Looked up from germline, CDR1 is LGHDT and CDR2 is YNNKEL (reference sequence). Trimming cost V 4 bases and J 5 bases; bases outside gene matches: 6. CDR3 coding DNA: TGTGCCAGCAGCCGTACTAGCGGGGGTGGGGAGACCCAGTACTTC. Amino acids: CASSRTSGGGETQYF.

CDR3 residues: CASSLTGEDTQYF. The CDR3 nucleotides read TGTGCCAGCAGCCTCACAGGGGAGGATACGCAGTATTTT. This sequence joins TRBV6-6 and TRBJ2-3, with 7 bases aligning to TRBD1. This CDR3 is built from 13 residues. J gave up 6 bases and V 6 bases, and 6 bases lay outside the gene matches. CDR1 is MNHNY, CDR2 SVGAGI, per germline (reference sequence).